This entry lists 20 T cell receptor beta chains sequenced from one sample in a study of molecular identifiers for immune sequencing clone quantification. TCRdb reprocessed the PCR reads via MiXCR and lists one record per CDR3 protein. In the table there are 300,000 to 400,000 distinct CDR3 sequences, about a fifth of which are singletons. The material sequenced was naive CD8+ T cells from blood, with Jurkat cell RNA spiked in. As to subset: FACS-sorted CD8+CD4-CCR7+CD45RA+ naive T cells. The receptors stem from a human donor in good health. Some libraries in this study had Jurkat cell RNA spiked in.

On this clonotype: With a much larger clone just one base away, this may be a read error. The chain carries TRBV4-1 and TRBJ1-1; no firm D call. V lost 4 bases and J 6 bases, leaving 9 bases between the germline ends. This CDR3 is built from 12 residues. The germline CDR1 and CDR2 sequences are MGHRA and YSYEKL. The CDR3 DNA follows: TGCGCCAGCAGCCGAGATGGTTCTGAAGCTTTCTTT. It encodes CASSRDGSEAFF.

About this clonotype: A much larger clonotype is one base distant, so this may be a read error. The V gene is TRBV7-9, the J gene TRBJ1-2, with D uncertain. The CDR3 is 13 residues long. The germline V gene encodes CDR1 SEHNR and CDR2 FQNEAQ (reference sequence). The CDR3 protein is CASSLVGGYGHTF. CDR3 coding DNA: TGTGCCAGCAGCTTAGTCGGTGGCTATGGCCACACCTTC.

This clonotype was observed many times. The V gene is TRBV4-1, the J gene TRBJ2-4, with unresolved D. The CDR3 has 17 residues. The germline CDR1 and CDR2 sequences are MGHRA and YSYEKL. Trimming pared 1 base from V and 0 bases from J, leaving 13 bases between. The CDR3 loop reads CASSQVKEVLAKNIQYF. The CDR3 DNA sequence: TGCGCCAGCAGCCAAGTCAAAGAAGTTCTAGCCAAAAACATTCAGTACTTC.

Only a few counts were recorded for this clonotype. V usage is TRBV2 and J usage is TRBJ2-1; 7 nucleotides align to TRBD1. CDR1 SNHLY and CDR2 FYNNEI come from the germline V gene. This CDR3 contains 16 residues. V was clipped by 4 bases and J by 0 bases; unmatched bases: 6. In DNA form, the CDR3 reads TGTGCCAGCAGTGCCTCGACAGGGACCTCCTACAATGAGCAGTTCTTC. Encoded protein: CASSASTGTSYNEQFF.

About this clonotype itself: This may be a read error: a much more frequent sequence differs by one nucleotide. The conserved closing phenylalanine or tryptophan is absent in this CDR3, likely reflecting a read error. The genes are TRBV13 and TRBJ2-5; 10 bases fit TRBD2. V shed 4 bases, J shed 3 bases, and the junction held 2 bases outside the gene matches. This CDR3 comprises 14 residues. Germline lookup yields CDR1 PRHDT and CDR2 FYEKMQ (reference sequence). The CDR3 reads CASSSSGREETQYL. The CDR3 DNA follows: TGTGCCAGCAGCTCAAGCGGGAGGGAAGAGACCCAGTACCTC.

This clonotype was seen at least ten times. The rearrangement uses TRBV30 and TRBJ2-7; maybe TRBD1 (6 bases). Germline-derived CDR1 and CDR2 are GTSNPN and SVGIG (reference sequence). Trimming pared 7 bases from V and 3 bases from J, leaving 13 bases between. The CDR3 has 12 residues. CDR3 DNA sequence: TGTGCCTTGGAAGAACAGGGCTACGAGCAGTACTTC. Translating gives CALEEQGYEQYF.

J is TRBJ2-7 and V is TRBV11-2, with D uncertain. The V end was cut by 1 base, the J end by 5 bases, with 15 bases between. Germline values: CDR1 SGHAT, CDR2 FQNNGV. The CDR3 length is 15 residues. The CDR3 spells CASSLGATDAHEQYF. CDR3 DNA sequence: TGTGCCAGCAGCTTAGGGGCTACCGACGCCCACGAGCAGTACTTC. Filled out from reference TRBV11-2 and TRBJ2-7, the complete variable domain reads EAGVAQSPRYKIIEKRQSVAFWCNPISGHATLYWYQQILGQGPKLLIQFQNNGVVDDSQLPKDRFSAERLKGVDSTLKIQPAKLEDSAVYLCASSLGATDAHEQYFGPGTRLTVT.

At least ten counts were recorded for this clonotype. This chain links TRBV28 with TRBJ2-3; 9 nucleotides agree with TRBD2. CDR3 length: 18 residues. CDR1 and CDR2 (germline): MDHEN, SYDVKM. Trimming took 6 bases from V and 5 from J; bases not matched to a gene: 18. CDR3 nucleotides: TGTGCCAGCAGCTTGCCCGGGGCGGGAGGGCCGTTGGGAGATACGCAGTATTTT. This sequence encodes CASSLPGAGGPLGDTQYF.

This clonotype was found many times. CDR3 amino acids: CSADFPTHTDTQYF. CDR3 coding DNA: TGCAGTGCTGATTTCCCTACACACACAGATACGCAGTATTTT. The chain links TRBV20-1 to TRBJ2-3; no clear D gene. The ends were cut back, 5 bases at V and 2 bases at J, with 14 bases in the middle. Germline V gives CDR1 DFQATT, CDR2 SNEGSKA (reference sequence). CDR3 size: 14 residues.

A remark on this clonotype: Being one base from a much bigger clone, this may be a read error. CDR3 loop: CASSLGQGPLVSRANVLTF. The CDR3 coding sequence is TGTGCCAGCAGCTTGGGACAGGGCCCCCTGGTCTCTAGGGCCAACGTCCTGACTTTC. This chain links TRBV7-3 with TRBJ2-6; 9 bases fit TRBD1. The CDR3 has 19 amino acids. Germline V gene sequence: CDR1 SGHTA, CDR2 FQGTGA.

The sample holds many counts of this clonotype. The chain is built from TRBV12-3 or TRBV12-4 and TRBJ2-3; tentatively, D is TRBD2 (7 bases). There are 14 residues in the CDR3. The germline V and J ends were trimmed by 6 bases and 3 bases, with 13 bases remaining between them. CDR3 sequence (DNA): TGTGCCAGCAGAAACCGGGGGGCTACAGATACGCAGTATTTT. It yields the protein CASRNRGATDTQYF.

This clonotype showed up many times. The chain uses TRBV29-1 and TRBJ2-5; weak D call: TRBD1 (5 bases). V gave up 2 bases and J gave up 0 bases, with 7 bases separating them. The CDR3 spans 13 residues. Looked up from germline, CDR1 is SQVTM and CDR2 is ANQGSEA. This CDR3 reads CSVERTYQETQYF. In nucleotides, the CDR3 is TGCAGCGTTGAAAGGACATACCAAGAGACCCAGTACTTC.

This clonotype was seen at least ten times. The V call is TRBV7-9, the J call TRBJ1-1; 7 bases fit TRBD1. Germline CDR1 and CDR2: SEHNR and FQNEAQ (reference sequence). The J segment lost 0 bases and the V segment lost 0 bases, leaving 4 bases of the junction unmatched. The CDR3 covers 16 residues. The CDR3 protein is CASSLAGGVLNTEAFF. The CDR3 DNA reads as TGTGCCAGCAGCTTAGCAGGGGGCGTTTTGAACACTGAAGCTTTCTTT.

The table lists this clonotype with a few counts. The chain couples TRBV25-1 to TRBJ2-7; 8 nucleotides agree with TRBD1. CDR1 MGHDK and CDR2 SYGVNS come from the germline V gene. V shed 1 base, J shed 2 bases, and the junction held 4 bases outside the gene matches. The CDR3 loop spans 15 amino acids. Here the CDR3 reads CASSEWTGKTYEQYF. CDR3 DNA: TGTGCCAGCAGTGAATGGACAGGGAAAACCTACGAGCAGTACTTC.

Note on this clonotype: This may be a read error: a much more frequent sequence differs by one nucleotide. The J gene is TRBJ1-1, the V gene TRBV12-3 or TRBV12-4; D remains unclear. This CDR3 is built from 15 residues. The CDR3 loop reads CASSFLGYMNTVAFF. The CDR3 nucleotides read TGTGCCAGCAGTTTTCTTGGGTACATGAACACTGTAGCTTTCTTT.

Remarks on this clonotype: A much bigger clone sits one base away, suggesting this may be a read error. The genes are TRBV7-3 and TRBJ2-2; either TRBD1 or TRBD2 may supply D (5 bases each). Germline loops: CDR1 SGHTA, CDR2 FQGTGA. The CDR3 contains 14 residues. DNA for the CDR3: TGTGCCAGCAGCTCTCAGTTAGGGACCGGGGAGCTGCTTTTT. Its translation: CASSSQLGTGELLF.

Concerning this clonotype itself: A read error may be the cause here, since a much bigger clone is one base away. In DNA form, the CDR3 reads TGTGCCAGCAGCCTTCACCTCAACTACGAGCAGTACTTC. Translation gives CASSLHLNYEQYF. The V and J genes are TRBV7-2 and TRBJ2-7, with D hard to call. CDR1 and CDR2 (germline): SGHTA, FQGNSA. This CDR3 has 13 amino acids. Trimming took 5 bases from V and 3 from J, leaving 11 bases between them.

This clonotype was detected ten times or more. This chain uses TRBV12-3 or TRBV12-4 with TRBJ1-1; D unclear. The CDR3 totals 12 residues. Trimming stripped 7 bases from V and 5 bases from J, with 11 bases between. The CDR3 DNA is TGTGCCAGCACCCTAACGGGGACTGAAGCTTTCTTT. The encoded protein is CASTLTGTEAFF.

In the case of this clonotype: A junction boundary mismatches the germline segment, possibly from a read error. This chain links TRBV11-2 with TRBJ2-3, with 10 bases that match TRBD2. The germline gives CDR1 SGHAT, CDR2 FQNNGV. CDR3 length: 15 residues. The CDR3 here is CASSSGTSDTGTQYF. As DNA, the CDR3 is TGTGCCAGCAGCTCCGGGACTAGCGACACAGGTACGCAGTATTTT.

The chain carries TRBV10-1 and TRBJ2-7, with TRBD2 identical over 11 bases. Germline CDR1 and CDR2: WNHNN and SYGVQD (reference sequence). The length of the CDR3 is 15 residues. V lost 5 bases to trimming and J lost 7 bases; unmatched junction nucleotides: 10. CDR3 loop: CASSNRLAGQSEQYF. In DNA form, the CDR3 reads TGCGCCAGCAGTAACCGACTAGCGGGACAATCGGAGCAGTACTTC.